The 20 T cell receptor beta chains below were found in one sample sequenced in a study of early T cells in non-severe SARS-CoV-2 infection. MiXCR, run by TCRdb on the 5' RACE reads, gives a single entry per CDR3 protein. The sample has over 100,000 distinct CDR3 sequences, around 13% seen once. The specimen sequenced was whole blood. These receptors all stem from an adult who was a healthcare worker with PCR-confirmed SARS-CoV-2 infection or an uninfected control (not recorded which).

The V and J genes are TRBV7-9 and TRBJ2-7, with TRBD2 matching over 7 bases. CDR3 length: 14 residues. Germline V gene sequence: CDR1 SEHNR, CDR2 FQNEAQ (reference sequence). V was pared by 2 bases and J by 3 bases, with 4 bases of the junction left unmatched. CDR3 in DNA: TGTGCCAGCAGCTTATCCGGGGGGAACTACGAGCAGTACTTC. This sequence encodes CASSLSGGNYEQYF.

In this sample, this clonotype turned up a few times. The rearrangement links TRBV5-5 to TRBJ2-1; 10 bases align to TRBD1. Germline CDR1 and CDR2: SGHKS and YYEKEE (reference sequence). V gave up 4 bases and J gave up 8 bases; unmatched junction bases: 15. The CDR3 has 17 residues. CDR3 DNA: TGTGCCAGCAGCCCGTATCCGGGACAGGGGAGGGTCGATGAGCAGTTCTTC. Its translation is CASSPYPGQGRVDEQFF. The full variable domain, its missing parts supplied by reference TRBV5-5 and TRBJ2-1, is DAGVTQSPTHLIKTRGQQVTLRCSPISGHKSVSWYQQVLGQGPQFIFQYYEKEERGRGNFPDRFSARQFPNYSSELNVNALLLGDSALYLCASSPYPGQGRVDEQFFGPGTRLTVL.

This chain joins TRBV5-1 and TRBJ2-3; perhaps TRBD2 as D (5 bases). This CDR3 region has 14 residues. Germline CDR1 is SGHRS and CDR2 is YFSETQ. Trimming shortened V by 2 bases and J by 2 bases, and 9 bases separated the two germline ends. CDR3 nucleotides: TGCGCCAGCAGCTTACAGCGGCACACAGATACGCAGTATTTT. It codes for CASSLQRHTDTQYF.

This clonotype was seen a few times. This CDR3 is CASSRGDGEMETQYF. The DNA for the CDR3 is TGTGCCAGCAGCCGGGGGGACGGGGAGATGGAGACCCAGTACTTC. The chain has TRBV4-2 and TRBJ2-5; D is possibly TRBD2 (6 bases). V was pared by 4 bases and J by 5 bases, with 17 bases between. The germline CDR1 and CDR2 sequences are LGHNA and YNFKEQ. CDR3 length: 15 residues.

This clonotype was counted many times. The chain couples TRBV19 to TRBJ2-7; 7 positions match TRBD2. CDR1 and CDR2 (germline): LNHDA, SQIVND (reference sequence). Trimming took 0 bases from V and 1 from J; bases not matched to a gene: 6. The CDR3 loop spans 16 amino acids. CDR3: CASSIDALAASYEQYF. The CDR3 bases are TGTGCCAGTAGTATAGATGCCCTAGCGGCGTCCTACGAGCAGTACTTC.

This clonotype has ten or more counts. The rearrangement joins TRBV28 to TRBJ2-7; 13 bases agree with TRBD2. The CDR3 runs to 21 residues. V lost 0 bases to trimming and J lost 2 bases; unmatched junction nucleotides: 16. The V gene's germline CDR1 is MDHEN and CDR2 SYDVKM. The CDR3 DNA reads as TGTGCCAGCAGTTTATGCTTCCTCTCGGGACTAGCGGGACAACGAACCTACGAGCAGTACTTC. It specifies CASSLCFLSGLAGQRTYEQYF. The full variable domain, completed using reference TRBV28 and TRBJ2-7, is DVKVTQSSRYLVKRTGEKVFLECVQDMDHENMFWYRQDPGLGLRLIYFSYDVKMKEKGDIPEGYSVSREKKERFSLILESASTNQTSMYLCASSLCFLSGLAGQRTYEQYFGPGTRLTVT.

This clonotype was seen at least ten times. CDR3 coding DNA: TGTGCCAGCAGGGTCGGGAGTGGATACGAGCAGTACTTC. The encoded protein is CASRVGSGYEQYF. The chain has TRBV28 and TRBJ2-7; tentative D call: TRBD2 (6 bases). The CDR3 consists of 13 residues. Trimming cost V 6 bases and J 4 bases, with 13 bases left between them. Germline V gene lookup returns CDR1 MDHEN and CDR2 SYDVKM.

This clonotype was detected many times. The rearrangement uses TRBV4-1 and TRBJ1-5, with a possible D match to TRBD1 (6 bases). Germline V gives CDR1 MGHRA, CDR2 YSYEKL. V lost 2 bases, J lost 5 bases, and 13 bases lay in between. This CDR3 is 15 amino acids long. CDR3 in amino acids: CASSQRNRGDQPQHF. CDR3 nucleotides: TGCGCCAGCAGCCAAAGGAATAGGGGGGATCAGCCCCAGCATTTT.

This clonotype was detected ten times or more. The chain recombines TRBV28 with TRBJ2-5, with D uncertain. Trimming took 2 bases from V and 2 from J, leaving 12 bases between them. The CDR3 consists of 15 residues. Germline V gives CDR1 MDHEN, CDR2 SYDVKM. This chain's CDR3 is CASSLVFLKQETQYF. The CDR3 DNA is TGTGCCAGCAGTTTAGTATTTCTTAAACAAGAGACCCAGTACTTC.

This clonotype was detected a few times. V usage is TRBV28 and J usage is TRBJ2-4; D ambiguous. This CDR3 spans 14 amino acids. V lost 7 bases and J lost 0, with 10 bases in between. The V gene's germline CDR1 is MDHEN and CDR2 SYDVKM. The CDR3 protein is CASNPALAKNIQYF. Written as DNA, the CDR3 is TGTGCCAGCAACCCGGCCCTAGCCAAAAACATTCAGTACTTC.

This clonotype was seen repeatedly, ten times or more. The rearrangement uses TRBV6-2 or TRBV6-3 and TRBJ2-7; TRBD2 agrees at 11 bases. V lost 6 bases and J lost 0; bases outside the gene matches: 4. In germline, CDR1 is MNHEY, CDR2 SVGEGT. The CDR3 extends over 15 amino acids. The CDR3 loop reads CASSQLAGVSYEQYF. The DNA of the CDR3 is TGTGCCAGCAGCCAACTAGCGGGGGTCTCCTACGAGCAGTACTTC.

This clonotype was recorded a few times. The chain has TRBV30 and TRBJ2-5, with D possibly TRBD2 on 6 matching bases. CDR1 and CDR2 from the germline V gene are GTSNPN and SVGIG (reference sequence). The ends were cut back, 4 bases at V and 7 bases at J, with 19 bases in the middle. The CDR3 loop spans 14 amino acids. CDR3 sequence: CAWNKNMGGRTQYF. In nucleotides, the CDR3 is TGTGCCTGGAACAAAAATATGGGGGGTAGGACCCAGTACTTC.

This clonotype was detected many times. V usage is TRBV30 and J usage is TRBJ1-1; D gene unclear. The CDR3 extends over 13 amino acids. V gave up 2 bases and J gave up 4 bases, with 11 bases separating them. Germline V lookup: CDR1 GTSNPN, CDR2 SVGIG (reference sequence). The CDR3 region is CAWSRTHPTEAFF. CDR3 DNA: TGTGCCTGGAGTCGGACCCACCCCACTGAAGCTTTCTTT.

For the CDR3, the DNA is TGTGCCTCCCGGTCATATTCCTACGAGCAGTACTTC. Amino acids: CASRSYSYEQYF. The rearrangement joins TRBV6-2 or TRBV6-3 to TRBJ2-7; the D is unclear. CDR3 length: 12 residues. V was trimmed by 11 bases and J by 1 base, leaving 12 bases between them. Per the germline V gene, CDR1 is MNHEY and CDR2 is SVGEGT.

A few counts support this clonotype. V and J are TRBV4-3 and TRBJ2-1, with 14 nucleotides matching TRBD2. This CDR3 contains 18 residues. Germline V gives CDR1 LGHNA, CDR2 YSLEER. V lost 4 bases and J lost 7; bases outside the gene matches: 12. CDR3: CASSPGTSGRVVMNEQFF. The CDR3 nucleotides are TGCGCCAGCAGCCCCGGGACTAGCGGGAGAGTCGTTATGAATGAGCAGTTCTTC.

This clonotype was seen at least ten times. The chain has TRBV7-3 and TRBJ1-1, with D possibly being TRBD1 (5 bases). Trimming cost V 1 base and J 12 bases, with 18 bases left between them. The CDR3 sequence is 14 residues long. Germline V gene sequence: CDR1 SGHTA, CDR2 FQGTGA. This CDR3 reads CASSLNPDSFESFF. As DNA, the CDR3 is TGTGCCAGCAGCTTAAATCCCGACAGCTTTGAGTCTTTCTTT.

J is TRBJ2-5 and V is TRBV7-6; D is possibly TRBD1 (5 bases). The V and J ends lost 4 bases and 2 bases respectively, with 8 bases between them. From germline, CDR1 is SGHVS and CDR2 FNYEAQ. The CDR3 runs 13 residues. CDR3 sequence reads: CASSSRVQETQYF. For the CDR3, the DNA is TGTGCCAGCAGCTCCAGGGTTCAAGAGACCCAGTACTTC.

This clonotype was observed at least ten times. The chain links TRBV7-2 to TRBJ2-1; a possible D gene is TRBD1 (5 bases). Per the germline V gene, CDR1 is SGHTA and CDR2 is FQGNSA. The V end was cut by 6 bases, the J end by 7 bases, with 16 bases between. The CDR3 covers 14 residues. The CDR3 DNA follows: TGTGCCAGCAGTCCCCAGAGAGCAGGGAATGAGCAGTTCTTC. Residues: CASSPQRAGNEQFF.

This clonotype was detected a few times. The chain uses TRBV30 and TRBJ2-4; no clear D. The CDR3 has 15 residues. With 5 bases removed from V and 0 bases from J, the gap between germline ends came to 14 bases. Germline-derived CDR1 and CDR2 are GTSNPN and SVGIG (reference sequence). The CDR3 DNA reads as TGTGCCTGGGAGAACCCTGGGATAGCCAAAAACATTCAGTACTTC. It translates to CAWENPGIAKNIQYF.

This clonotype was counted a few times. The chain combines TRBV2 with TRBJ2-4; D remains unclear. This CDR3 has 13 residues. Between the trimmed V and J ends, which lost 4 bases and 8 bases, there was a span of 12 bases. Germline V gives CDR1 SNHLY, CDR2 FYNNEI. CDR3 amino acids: CASSGSNRDIQYF. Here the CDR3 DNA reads TGTGCCAGCAGTGGGAGCAATCGGGACATTCAGTACTTC.